These 28 T cell receptor beta chains were sequenced from one sample in a study of shared clonotypes between healthy human individuals. Some clones are missing from TCRdb's copy, which holds only in-frame ones; the method was immunoSEQ multiplex PCR. The table has about 1 million clones, about 77% seen once. Sequencing input: memory CD4+ T cells sorted from blood. Stated subset: CD45RA-negative fraction. These receptors were taken from a man between 18 and 29 years old in good health.

The chain combines TRBV18 with TRBJ2-3, with a tentative D call TRBD1 (6 bases). Trimming took 0 bases from V and 3 from J, leaving 10 bases between them. In germline, CDR1 is KGHSH, CDR2 LQKENI. The CDR3 consists of 15 residues. The CDR3 spells CASSPPGGPTDTQYF. The CDR3 DNA reads as TGTGCCAGCTCACCACCAGGGGGACCGACAGATACGCAGTATTTT.

The V and J genes are TRBV5-6 and TRBJ1-5, with TRBD1 matching over 8 bases. Germline V CDR1 and CDR2: SGHDT, YYEEEE. V gave up 3 bases and J gave up 6 bases; unmatched junction bases: 11. The CDR3 is 16 amino acids. The CDR3 DNA reads as TGTGCCAGCAGCTCCGGCGGGCAGGGGGCAGGTCAGCCCCAGCATTTT. Translated, it gives CASSSGGQGAGQPQHF.

The J gene is TRBJ1-2, the V gene TRBV18, with 7 bases that match TRBD1. The V gene's germline CDR1 is KGHSH and CDR2 LQKENI. Unmatched junction bases numbered 8, after V lost 3 bases and J lost 4 bases. The CDR3 covers 15 residues. CDR3 sequence: CASSPRDSHSYGYTF. The CDR3 DNA sequence: TGTGCCAGCTCACCGCGGGACAGTCATTCCTATGGCTACACCTTC. The entire variable domain, with the rest obtained from reference TRBV18 and TRBJ1-2, is as follows: NAGVMQNPRHLVRRRGQEARLRCSPMKGHSHVYWYRQLPEEGLKFMVYLQKENIIDESGMPKERFSAEFPKEGPSILRIQQVVRGDSAAYFCASSPRDSHSYGYTFGSGTRLTVV.

The rearrangement links TRBV18 to TRBJ2-5, with TRBD1 as a possible D gene (5 bases). Germline loops: CDR1 KGHSH, CDR2 LQKENI. The V end was cut by 3 bases, the J end by 1 base, with 12 bases between. CDR3 length equals 15 residues. CDR3 protein: CASSPPGQPQETQYF. In nucleotides, the CDR3 is TGTGCCAGCTCACCCCCCGGACAACCCCAAGAGACCCAGTACTTC.

This clone was counted a single time. V gene TRBV30 combines with J gene TRBJ2-7; D may be TRBD1 (5 bases). The germline gives CDR1 GTSNPN, CDR2 SVGIG (reference sequence). CDR3 length equals 14 residues. Trimming stripped 1 base from V and 2 bases from J, with 12 bases between. The CDR3 loop reads CAWSEGAGPYEQYF. The CDR3 DNA reads as TGTGCCTGGAGTGAAGGGGCCGGCCCCTACGAGCAGTACTTC.

The chain joins TRBV7-9 to TRBJ2-1; the match to TRBD2 covers 13 bases. The ends lost 5 bases at V and 2 bases at J; junction bases unmatched: 6. The CDR3 is 17 residues long. Looked up from germline, CDR1 is SEHNR and CDR2 is FQNEAQ (reference sequence). As DNA, the CDR3 is TGTGCCAGCAGCCCAAGAGGACTAGCGGGAGCCTACAATGAGCAGTTCTTC. Residues: CASSPRGLAGAYNEQFF.

The J gene is TRBJ2-3, the V gene TRBV5-6, with 7 positions matching TRBD2. This CDR3 has 14 amino acids. CDR1 is SGHDT and CDR2 is YYEEEE in the germline V gene. The V gene end was trimmed by 4 bases and the J gene end by 7 bases; junction bases not matched to a gene: 9. The CDR3 DNA follows: TGTGCCAGCAGCGCCGGGAGGCCAGCCCATACGCAGTATTTT. Translation: CASSAGRPAHTQYF.

Here the CDR3 DNA reads TGTGCCAGCAGCAAGACAAGCCCGAACACCGGGGAGCTGTTTTTT. Its protein is CASSKTSPNTGELFF. J is TRBJ2-2 and V is TRBV6-5; no clear D. Deletions cut 6 bases from V and 0 bases from J, with 11 bases between. Germline loops: CDR1 MNHEY, CDR2 SVGAGI. CDR3 length equals 15 residues.

The chain combines TRBV19 with TRBJ2-3; D possibly uses TRBD1 or TRBD2 (5 bases each). Germline V lookup: CDR1 LNHDA, CDR2 SQIVND (reference sequence). Trimming took 4 bases from V and 2 from J, leaving 13 bases between them. CDR3 size: 15 residues. The CDR3 loop reads CASSTTRDDTDTQYF. CDR3 sequence (DNA): TGTGCCAGTAGTACAACACGGGACGACACAGATACGCAGTATTTT.

This chain connects TRBV11-2 to TRBJ2-3; D remains ambiguous. The CDR3 length is 15 residues. V lost 1 base and J lost 0, with 8 bases in between. Germline V lookup: CDR1 SGHAT, CDR2 FQNNGV. The CDR3 region has the DNA TGTGCCAGCAGCTTAGCCCGTCCTAGCACAGATACGCAGTATTTT. Residues: CASSLARPSTDTQYF.

The chain links TRBV7-9 to TRBJ2-7, with 11 bases aligning to TRBD2. Germline V lookup: CDR1 SEHNR, CDR2 FQNEAQ (reference sequence). This CDR3 is built from 16 residues. V trimming: 5 bases; J trimming: 3 bases; junction bases outside the gene matches: 9. The CDR3 region is CASSPGLAGGDYEQYF. The CDR3 nucleotides are TGTGCCAGCAGCCCTGGGCTAGCGGGAGGTGACTACGAGCAGTACTTC.

The rearrangement links TRBV5-1 to TRBJ1-2; possibly TRBD1 for D (6 bases). The V and J ends lost 0 bases and 7 bases respectively, with 13 bases between them. From germline, CDR1 is SGHRS and CDR2 YFSETQ. The CDR3 has 14 amino acids. The CDR3 region is CASSLGQAVVGYTF. CDR3 nucleotide sequence: TGCGCCAGCAGCTTGGGACAGGCGGTCGTTGGCTACACCTTC.

This clone occurred a few times. The chain is built from TRBV25-1 and TRBJ1-2, with D unclear. Trimming cost V 4 bases and J 4 bases, with 13 bases left between them. The CDR3 spans 14 residues. Germline CDR1 and CDR2: MGHDK and SYGVNS. CDR3 sequence: CASSVQDHPYGYTF. DNA of the CDR3: TGTGCCAGCAGTGTCCAGGACCACCCCTATGGCTACACCTTC.

CDR3 sequence (DNA): TGTGCCAGCAACTTCGGACTAGCCACAGATACGCAGTATTTT. This sequence encodes CASNFGLATDTQYF. The chain is built from TRBV6-1 and TRBJ2-3, with TRBD2 identical over 8 bases. V shed 7 bases and J 2 bases; nucleotides not matched to a gene: 5. CDR3 length: 14 residues. Germline V CDR1 and CDR2: MNHNS, SASEGT.

V gene TRBV19 combines with J gene TRBJ2-3, with TRBD2 matching 10 bases. Per the germline V gene, CDR1 is LNHDA and CDR2 is SQIVND (reference sequence). The CDR3 covers 15 residues. With V trimmed by 4 bases and J by 6 bases, 7 bases remained unmatched. The CDR3 sequence: CASSTTSGPRDTQYF. For the CDR3, the DNA is TGTGCCAGTAGTACGACTAGCGGGCCCCGGGATACGCAGTATTTT. The variable domain in full, with the rest retrieved from reference TRBV19 and TRBJ2-3, is DGGITQSPKYLFRKEGQNVTLSCEQNLNHDAMYWYRQDPGQGLRLIYYSQIVNDFQKGDIAEGYSVSREKKESFPLTVTSAQKNPTAFYLCASSTTSGPRDTQYFGPGTRLTVL.

A word on this clone: This sample also contains other DNA sequences that code for the same CDR3. This rearrangement joins TRBV27 to TRBJ1-4; a weak D match, TRBD1 (5 bases). The CDR3 is made up of 14 amino acids. V was pared by 6 bases and J by 5 bases, with 13 bases between. CDR1 is MNHEY and CDR2 is SMNVEV in the germline V gene (reference sequence). The CDR3 reads CASSTGTANEKLFF. The CDR3, as DNA: TGTGCCAGCAGCACCGGGACCGCAAATGAAAAACTGTTTTTT.

This chain links TRBV5-5 with TRBJ2-7; possibly TRBD1 for D (5 bases). Between the trimmed V and J ends, which lost 0 bases and 6 bases, there was a span of 10 bases. Germline V CDR1 and CDR2: SGHKS, YYEKEE (reference sequence). The CDR3 extends over 13 amino acids. CDR3 in DNA: TGTGCCAGCAGCTTGGAAGGGGCCGCCGAGCAGTACTTC. Residues: CASSLEGAAEQYF.

Notes on this clone: Other DNA sequences from this sample encode an identical CDR3 as well. The chain couples TRBV11-2 to TRBJ2-7; D not certain. Per the germline V gene, CDR1 is SGHAT and CDR2 is FQNNGV. V lost 1 base, J lost 2 bases, and 6 bases lay in between. The CDR3 is made up of 13 amino acids. The CDR3, as DNA: TGTGCCAGCAGCTTAGGGCCAGCCTACGAGCAGTACTTC. Amino acids: CASSLGPAYEQYF. The whole variable domain, filled in from reference TRBV11-2 and TRBJ2-7, reads EAGVAQSPRYKIIEKRQSVAFWCNPISGHATLYWYQQILGQGPKLLIQFQNNGVVDDSQLPKDRFSAERLKGVDSTLKIQPAKLEDSAVYLCASSLGPAYEQYFGPGTRLTVT.

CDR3 nucleotides: TGTGCCATCAGTGAGGCGGGAAGCGATGGCTACACCTTC. Translation gives CAISEAGSDGYTF. This chain uses TRBV10-3 with TRBJ1-2; D call uncertain. The CDR3 is 13 residues long. The germline V gene has CDR1 ENHRY and CDR2 SYGVKD. V gave up 2 bases and J gave up 6 bases, with 10 bases separating them.

The genes are TRBV18 and TRBJ1-4, with a weak D call TRBD1 (6 bases). This CDR3 contains 14 residues. CDR1 KGHSH and CDR2 LQKENI come from the germline V gene. Trimming cost V 0 bases and J 7 bases, with 9 bases left between them. The CDR3 bases are TGTGCCAGCTCACCACCGTCGGGGGCTGAAAAACTGTTTTTT. Encoded protein: CASSPPSGAEKLFF.

The chain recombines TRBV7-8 with TRBJ1-1; D is uncertain. CDR1 is SGHVS and CDR2 is FQNEAQ in the germline V gene. The CDR3 is made up of 17 amino acids. The V end lost 1 base, the J end lost 1 base, and 16 bases lay between the germline ends. The CDR3 is CASSLVSLGRTNTEAFF. CDR3 DNA sequence: TGTGCCAGCAGCTTAGTGTCTCTTGGCAGGACGAACACTGAAGCTTTCTTT. The whole variable domain, remainder taken from reference TRBV7-8 and TRBJ1-1, is GAGVSQSPRYKVAKRGQDVALRCDPISGHVSLFWYQQALGQGPEFLTYFQNEAQLDKSGLPSDRFFAERPEGSVSTLKIQRTQQEDSAVYLCASSLVSLGRTNTEAFFGQGTRLTVV.

The genes are TRBV25-1 and TRBJ2-5, with TRBD1 matching 12 bases. CDR1 and CDR2 from the germline V gene are MGHDK and SYGVNS. CDR3 length: 16 residues. V gave up 2 bases and J gave up 5 bases; unmatched junction bases: 6. CDR3 sequence reads: CASSEGDRGPLETQYF. The DNA of the CDR3 is TGTGCCAGCAGTGAAGGGGACAGGGGGCCTCTCGAGACCCAGTACTTC.

V is TRBV19 and J is TRBJ1-2, with D hard to call. The CDR3 totals 12 residues. Germline CDR1 LNHDA, CDR2 SQIVND (reference sequence). Between the trimmed V and J ends, which lost 5 bases and 2 bases, there was a span of 6 bases. The CDR3 here is CASSGPNYGYTF. In DNA, the CDR3 is TGTGCCAGTAGTGGCCCGAACTATGGCTACACCTTC. The full variable domain, completed using reference TRBV19 and TRBJ1-2, is DGGITQSPKYLFRKEGQNVTLSCEQNLNHDAMYWYRQDPGQGLRLIYYSQIVNDFQKGDIAEGYSVSREKKESFPLTVTSAQKNPTAFYLCASSGPNYGYTFGSGTRLTVV.

The gene calls are TRBV10-1 and TRBJ2-7; the match to TRBD2 covers 10 bases. The junction had 12 bases not matched to a gene; V was cut back by 3 bases and J by 7 bases. Germline CDR1 is WNHNN and CDR2 is SYGVQD (reference sequence). This CDR3 region has 16 residues. The CDR3 loop is CASSENPGLAKKEQYF. In DNA form, the CDR3 reads TGCGCCAGCAGTGAAAATCCGGGACTAGCGAAAAAGGAGCAGTACTTC.

CDR3 in DNA: TGTGCCACACGGGCTTCAGGGTCACCCCTCCACTTT. Amino acid sequence: CATRASGSPLHF. The rearrangement joins TRBV6-1 to TRBJ1-6; D is possibly TRBD1 (5 bases). V was cut by 10 bases and J by 10 bases, with 14 bases left in between. This CDR3 is built from 12 residues. Germline CDR1 reads MNHNS; CDR2 reads SASEGT.

The V and J genes are TRBV30 and TRBJ2-7; D not certain. The CDR3 length is 14 residues. Trimming took off 0 bases at V and 3 bases at J, with 12 bases between the two ends. Germline CDR1 GTSNPN, CDR2 SVGIG (reference sequence). CDR3 nucleotides: TGTGCCTGGAGTGTACCGCCTCAGGTCTACGAGCAGTACTTC. It is translated as CAWSVPPQVYEQYF.

This clone has ten or more counts. The chain links TRBV5-4 to TRBJ1-1; D is unresolved. CDR1 is SGHNT and CDR2 is YYREEE in the germline V gene (reference sequence). The CDR3 is 12 residues long. V was clipped by 4 bases and J by 5 bases, with 9 bases between them. CDR3: CASSRDTTEAFF. The CDR3 DNA sequence: TGTGCCAGCAGCCGTGACACGACTGAAGCTTTCTTT.

The rearrangement links TRBV6-1 to TRBJ2-5; the D call may be TRBD1 or TRBD2 (5 bases each). Trimming removed 5 bases from V and 2 bases from J, with 15 bases in between. Per germline, CDR1 MNHNS and CDR2 SASEGT. The CDR3 is 15 amino acids. The CDR3 protein is CASSKRDLGQETQYF. CDR3 DNA: TGTGCCAGCAGTAAGAGGGACCTGGGACAAGAGACCCAGTACTTC.